This T cell receptor beta chain emerged from a study of graft-versus-host responses after intestinal transplantation. The CDR3 loop spans 15 amino acids. Germline lookup yields CDR1 ENHRY and CDR2 SYGVKD. The V segment lost 6 bases and the J segment 3 bases; nucleotides outside the gene matches: 7. In the case of this clone: Antigen unknown.

Study results and limitations: Clonal ratios of graft-versus-host to host-versus-graft in allografts were high for patients exhibiting graft-donor T cell macrochimerism. Early HvG declines after transplant were associated with peak circulating GvH clone levels. Recipient marrow showed GvH clones, some seen first in ileum or blood.

Clones were read by immunoSEQ multiplex PCR, and TCRdb kept only the in-frame ones, dropping some. The sample carries fewer than 110,000 clones, 93% recorded once. This sample comprised unstimulated CD8+ T cells sorted from spleen or lymph node cells, obtained before intestinal transplant. This TCR was recovered from a human donor who received an intestinal transplant. The chain joins TRBV10-3 to TRBJ2-2, with 7 bases lining up with TRBD1. The CDR3 is CAISPRDSDTGELFF. The CDR3 nucleotides read TGTGCCATCAGCCCCCGGGACAGCGACACCGGGGAGCTGTTTTTT.